Below, 19 T cell receptor beta chains from the same sample are listed, as sequenced in a study of cytomegalovirus exposure and HLA in healthy donors. Both 60 Vbeta primers and 13 Jbeta primers went into the PCR. Sequenced by immunoSEQ multiplex PCR; TCRdb stores in-frame clones only, minus some. The specimen's table records approximately 130,000 clones. What was sequenced was PBMCs. Receptor source: a woman aged 55-75 years in good health and CMV-seronegative.

This rearrangement joins TRBV5-1 to TRBJ2-4, with 8 bases matching TRBD2. The germline V gene encodes CDR1 SGHRS and CDR2 YFSETQ. Losses at the gene ends were 3 bases for V and 7 bases for J; bases not matched to a gene: 9. CDR3 length: 15 residues. CDR3 region: CASSSGTSGENIQYF. The CDR3 DNA reads TGCGCCAGCAGCTCCGGGACTAGTGGCGAGAACATTCAGTACTTC.

This chain connects TRBV7-2 to TRBJ2-7; no clear D gene. Germline loops: CDR1 SGHTA, CDR2 FQGNSA. The CDR3 spans 12 residues. V was shortened by 6 bases and J by 6 bases, with 12 bases between the two germline ends. This CDR3 is CASRSQGVEQYF. For the CDR3, the DNA is TGTGCCAGCAGATCCCAAGGAGTCGAGCAGTACTTC.

The gene calls are TRBV6-1 and TRBJ1-4; no clear D gene. Germline V lookup: CDR1 MNHNS, CDR2 SASEGT. The CDR3 has 11 amino acids. V lost 5 bases and J 7 bases, leaving 5 bases between the germline ends. CDR3 bases: TGTGCCAGCAGTCGACTTGAAAAACTGTTTTTT. It encodes CASSRLEKLFF.

V usage is TRBV5-1 and J usage is TRBJ2-1; D gene uncertain. CDR3 length equals 12 residues. Trimming stripped 1 base from V and 8 bases from J, with 7 bases between. Germline V gene data show CDR1 as SGHRS and CDR2 as YFSETQ. CDR3 region: CASSLNSDEQFF. The CDR3 DNA reads TGCGCCAGCAGCTTGAATTCGGATGAGCAGTTCTTC.

The chain combines TRBV6-1 with TRBJ2-1; 8 bases are shared with TRBD2. The CDR3 spans 15 residues. Germline-derived CDR1 and CDR2 are MNHNS and SASEGT. Unmatched junction bases numbered 0, after V lost 2 bases and J lost 0 bases. The DNA for the CDR3 is TGTGCCAGCAGTGAACTAGCGGGCTCCTACAATGAGCAGTTCTTC. Translation: CASSELAGSYNEQFF.

The chain joins TRBV4-2 to TRBJ1-2; no clear D gene. V was shortened by 0 bases and J by 7 bases, with 12 bases between the two germline ends. This CDR3 comprises 14 residues. Germline values: CDR1 LGHNA, CDR2 YNFKEQ. The CDR3 spells CASSQDLAGGGYTF. In DNA, the CDR3 is TGTGCCAGCAGCCAAGATCTGGCAGGAGGTGGCTACACCTTC.

The J gene is TRBJ2-7, the V gene TRBV7-8; D is possibly TRBD2 (6 bases). The CDR3 is 13 residues long. Germline loops: CDR1 SGHVS, CDR2 FQNEAQ. V lost 3 bases and J lost 0, with 6 bases in between. The CDR3 loop reads CASSFGSSYEQYF. CDR3 coding DNA: TGTGCCAGCAGCTTCGGGAGCTCCTACGAGCAGTACTTC. The variable domain in full, with the rest retrieved from reference TRBV7-8 and TRBJ2-7, is GAGVSQSPRYKVAKRGQDVALRCDPISGHVSLFWYQQALGQGPEFLTYFQNEAQLDKSGLPSDRFFAERPEGSVSTLKIQRTQQEDSAVYLCASSFGSSYEQYFGPGTRLTVT.

For the CDR3, the DNA is TGTGCCAGCAGGGGGGGATCAGTCTGCTCTGGAAACACCATATATTTT. It translates to CASRGGSVCSGNTIYF. V is TRBV6-4 and J is TRBJ1-3, with a tentative D call TRBD1 (5 bases). Germline V gene lookup returns CDR1 MRHNA and CDR2 SNTAGT. The CDR3 loop spans 16 amino acids. Trimming removed 6 bases from V and 0 bases from J, with 15 bases in between.

V and J are TRBV10-3 and TRBJ2-2; possible D gene TRBD1, 6 bases. The CDR3 contains 15 residues. The V gene lost 11 bases and the J gene lost 2 bases, with 18 bases spanning the gap. Per germline, CDR1 ENHRY and CDR2 SYGVKD. CDR3 bases: TGTGCCGTCCGGAATGGGGGCTTAAACACCGGGGAGCTGTTTTTT. Its protein product is CAVRNGGLNTGELFF.

The rearrangement joins TRBV19 to TRBJ2-5; weak D call: TRBD2 (5 bases). There are 15 residues in the CDR3. The ends were cut back, 3 bases at V and 0 bases at J, with 11 bases in the middle. The germline gives CDR1 LNHDA, CDR2 SQIVND (reference sequence). The CDR3 spells CASSIYPGDQETQYF. CDR3 in DNA: TGTGCCAGTAGTATTTATCCCGGGGACCAAGAGACCCAGTACTTC.

This CDR3 reads CASSLMAGQQETQYF. As DNA, the CDR3 is TGTGCCAGCAGCTTAATGGCGGGGCAGCAAGAGACCCAGTACTTC. The chain carries TRBV7-3 and TRBJ2-5, with D perhaps TRBD2 (6 bases). Germline CDR1 is SGHTA and CDR2 is FQGTGA. The V and J ends lost 1 base and 2 bases respectively, with 11 bases between them. This CDR3 comprises 15 residues.

This sequence joins TRBV5-1 and TRBJ2-1; 9 bases fit TRBD2. The CDR3 runs to 17 residues. The germline V gene has CDR1 SGHRS and CDR2 YFSETQ. Trimming removed 2 bases from V and 0 bases from J; junction bases left unmatched: 6. The CDR3 here is CASSFTSGPSSYNEQFF. CDR3 nucleotide sequence: TGCGCCAGCAGCTTTACTAGCGGGCCGAGCTCCTACAATGAGCAGTTCTTC.

The chain joins TRBV4-1 to TRBJ1-4, with a tentative D call TRBD1 (5 bases). Trimming pared 7 bases from V and 8 bases from J, leaving 20 bases between. The CDR3 spans 15 residues. Germline V gene data show CDR1 as MGHRA and CDR2 as YSYEKL. The CDR3 reads CASTATGQSFEKLFF. CDR3 DNA: TGCGCCAGCACCGCAACAGGCCAGTCATTCGAAAAACTGTTTTTT.

V gene TRBV6-5 combines with J gene TRBJ1-2; TRBD1 is a possible D gene (6 bases). Between the trimmed V and J ends, which lost 0 bases and 0 bases, there was a span of 11 bases. Germline assignment: CDR1 MNHEY and CDR2 SVGAGI. This CDR3 region has 16 residues. The CDR3 loop reads CASSYSRRGANYGYTF. The CDR3 coding sequence is TGTGCCAGCAGTTACTCTCGCAGGGGAGCTAACTATGGCTACACCTTC.

This chain uses TRBV28 with TRBJ2-5, with 9 bases matching TRBD2. This CDR3 region has 16 residues. The germline V gene encodes CDR1 MDHEN and CDR2 SYDVKM. With 5 bases clipped from V and 0 bases from J, the junction kept 7 bases outside the gene matches. The CDR3 here is CASSPLAGGYQETQYF. CDR3 bases: TGTGCCAGCAGTCCACTAGCGGGTGGGTACCAAGAGACCCAGTACTTC. The full variable domain, rest sourced from reference TRBV28 and TRBJ2-5, is DVKVTQSSRYLVKRTGEKVFLECVQDMDHENMFWYRQDPGLGLRLIYFSYDVKMKEKGDIPEGYSVSREKKERFSLILESASTNQTSMYLCASSPLAGGYQETQYFGPGTRLLVL.

The J gene is TRBJ2-1, the V gene TRBV6-1, with TRBD1 identical over 8 bases. The CDR3 contains 12 residues. Germline trimming cut 0 bases from V and 15 bases from J; bases unmatched to any gene: 4. Germline V lookup: CDR1 MNHNS, CDR2 SASEGT. CDR3 residues: CASSEADRGRFF. In DNA form, the CDR3 reads TGTGCCAGCAGTGAAGCAGACAGGGGCCGGTTCTTC.

The rearrangement uses TRBV18 and TRBJ2-7; 9 bases agree with TRBD2. CDR3 length equals 16 residues. V was pared by 2 bases and J by 4 bases, with 9 bases of the junction left unmatched. Germline V lookup: CDR1 KGHSH, CDR2 LQKENI. The CDR3, as DNA: TGTGCCAGCTCACCAGGGGTAGGGCTAGCGGGATACGAGCAGTACTTC. Protein product: CASSPGVGLAGYEQYF.

This chain joins TRBV19 and TRBJ2-7; no firm D call. Between the trimmed V and J ends, which lost 5 bases and 0 bases, there was a span of 17 bases. The CDR3 consists of 16 residues. From germline, CDR1 is LNHDA and CDR2 SQIVND (reference sequence). CDR3 sequence: CASSSHRQTSSYEQYF. For the CDR3, the DNA is TGTGCCAGTAGTTCCCACCGCCAGACATCCTCCTACGAGCAGTACTTC.

V gene TRBV7-8 combines with J gene TRBJ2-1; tentatively, D is TRBD2 (6 bases). The germline V gene has CDR1 SGHVS and CDR2 FQNEAQ. The CDR3 is made up of 16 amino acids. The V end was cut by 5 bases, the J end by 6 bases, with 20 bases between. CDR3 amino acids: CASSPRRDRRRNEQFF. DNA of the CDR3: TGTGCCAGCAGCCCCCGGAGGGACCGCAGACGCAATGAGCAGTTCTTC.